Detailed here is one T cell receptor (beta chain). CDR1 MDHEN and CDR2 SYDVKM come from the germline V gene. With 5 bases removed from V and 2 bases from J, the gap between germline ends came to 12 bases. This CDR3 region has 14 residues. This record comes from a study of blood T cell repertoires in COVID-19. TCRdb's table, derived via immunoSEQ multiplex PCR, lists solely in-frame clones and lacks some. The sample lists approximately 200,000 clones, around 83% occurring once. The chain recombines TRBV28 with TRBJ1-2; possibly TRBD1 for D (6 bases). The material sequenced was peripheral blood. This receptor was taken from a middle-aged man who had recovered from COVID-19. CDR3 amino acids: CASSIGTRNYGYTF. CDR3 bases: TGTGCCAGCAGTATCGGGACACGAAACTATGGCTACACCTTC.